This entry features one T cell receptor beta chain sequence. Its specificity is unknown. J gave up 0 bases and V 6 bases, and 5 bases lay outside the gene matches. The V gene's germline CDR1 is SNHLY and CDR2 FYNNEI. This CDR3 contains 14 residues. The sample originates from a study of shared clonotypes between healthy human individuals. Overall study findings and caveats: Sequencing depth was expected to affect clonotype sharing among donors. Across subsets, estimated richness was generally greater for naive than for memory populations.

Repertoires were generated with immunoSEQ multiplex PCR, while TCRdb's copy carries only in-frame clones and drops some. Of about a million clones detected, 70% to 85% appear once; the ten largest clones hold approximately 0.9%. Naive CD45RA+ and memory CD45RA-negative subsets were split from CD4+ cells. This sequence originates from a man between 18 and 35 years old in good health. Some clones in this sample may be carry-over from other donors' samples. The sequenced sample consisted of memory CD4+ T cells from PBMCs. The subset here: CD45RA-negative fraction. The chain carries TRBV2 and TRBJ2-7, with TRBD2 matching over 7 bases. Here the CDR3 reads CASRAGLNSYEQYF. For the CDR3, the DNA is TGTGCCAGCAGAGCGGGACTAAACTCCTACGAGCAGTACTTC. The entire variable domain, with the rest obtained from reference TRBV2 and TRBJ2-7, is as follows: EPEVTQTPSHQVTQMGQEVILRCVPISNHLYFYWYRQILGQKVEFLVSFYNNEISEKSEIFDDQFSVERPDGSNFTLKIRSTKLEDSAMYFCASRAGLNSYEQYFGPGTRLTVT.